The next 22 T cell receptor beta chains were all read from a single sample in a study of blood T cell repertoires in COVID-19. Profiling relied on immunoSEQ multiplex PCR, and the TCRdb table lists in-frame clones only, not all of them. The table has about 210,000 clones, 80% to 90% seen once; the top ten hold around 8.7%. Sequenced sample: peripheral blood. These receptors all come from a woman aged 45-59 years with acute or convalescent COVID-19.

This CDR3 is CASSLSTSGPIVAQYF. CDR3 nucleotide sequence: TGTGCCAGCAGCCTATCGACTAGCGGCCCTATAGTGGCCCAGTACTTC. The chain joins TRBV5-4 to TRBJ2-5; 9 nucleotides match TRBD2. J was trimmed by 9 bases and V by 4 bases; bases with no gene match: 16. The CDR3 extends over 16 amino acids. Per the germline V gene, CDR1 is SGHNT and CDR2 is YYREEE (reference sequence).

This chain links TRBV6-5 with TRBJ1-1, with 9 bases aligning to TRBD1. CDR1 is MNHEY and CDR2 is SVGAGI in the germline V gene. The CDR3 covers 13 residues. V shed 7 bases, J shed 7 bases, and the junction held 7 bases outside the gene matches. CDR3 protein: CASTNKDRGEAFF. The CDR3 coding sequence is TGTGCCAGCACCAATAAGGACAGGGGTGAAGCTTTCTTT.

This chain links TRBV6-5 with TRBJ1-5, with unresolved D. CDR1 and CDR2 from the germline V gene are MNHEY and SVGAGI. This CDR3 is built from 14 residues. V lost 5 bases and J lost 3, with 11 bases in between. CDR3 nucleotides: TGTGCCAGCAGTAATTCGGGGTACAATCAGCCCCAGCATTTT. This translates into CASSNSGYNQPQHF.

The chain joins TRBV5-1 to TRBJ2-7; D remains ambiguous. The germline V gene has CDR1 SGHRS and CDR2 YFSETQ. The V end was cut by 7 bases, the J end by 3 bases, with 17 bases between. This CDR3 spans 14 amino acids. The CDR3 loop is CASCPSLNCYEQYF. CDR3 in DNA: TGCGCCAGCTGTCCTTCACTAAATTGCTACGAGCAGTACTTC.

J is TRBJ2-1 and V is TRBV20-1; D is ambiguous. The CDR3 spans 13 residues. The germline CDR1 and CDR2 sequences are DFQATT and SNEGSKA (reference sequence). V gave up 3 bases and J gave up 7 bases, with 13 bases separating them. In DNA, the CDR3 is TGCAGTGCTAGTAACTACCGGAAGAATGAGCAGTTCTTC. It codes for CSASNYRKNEQFF.

The chain combines TRBV27 with TRBJ2-7; the D gene is possibly TRBD1 (6 bases). The germline V gene encodes CDR1 MNHEY and CDR2 SMNVEV (reference sequence). With 0 bases removed from V and 3 bases from J, the gap between germline ends came to 15 bases. The CDR3 sequence is 16 residues long. The CDR3 DNA reads as TGTGCCAGCAGTTTATCGATGGGGGCGTTTGACTACGAGCAGTACTTC. Translated, it gives CASSLSMGAFDYEQYF.

This clone was observed a few times. The same CDR3 also results from other DNA sequences found in this sample. CDR3 sequence reads: CASSLGQDTQYF. The CDR3 nucleotides read TGTGCCAGCAGTTTGGGCCAGGATACGCAGTATTTT. J is TRBJ2-3 and V is TRBV28, with no clear D. The V end lost 3 bases, the J end lost 6 bases, and 7 bases lay between the germline ends. The CDR3 covers 12 residues. Per the germline V gene, CDR1 is MDHEN and CDR2 is SYDVKM.

The rearrangement uses TRBV5-1 and TRBJ2-5; a possible D gene is TRBD2 (5 bases). CDR3 size: 16 residues. Trimming took 3 bases from V and 0 from J, leaving 15 bases between them. The germline CDR1 and CDR2 sequences are SGHRS and YFSETQ. CDR3 protein: CASSSVNWGDQETQYF. The CDR3 nucleotides are TGCGCCAGCAGCTCGGTGAATTGGGGAGACCAAGAGACCCAGTACTTC.

This rearrangement joins TRBV15 to TRBJ1-2, with TRBD1 matching 7 bases. Per germline, CDR1 LNHNV and CDR2 YYDKDF (reference sequence). The CDR3 extends over 18 amino acids. Trimming took 5 bases from V and 4 from J; bases not matched to a gene: 19. CDR3: CATSRWGLTGTDLYGYTF. Written as DNA, the CDR3 is TGTGCCACCAGCCGATGGGGATTGACCGGGACAGATCTCTATGGCTACACCTTC.

The chain uses TRBV5-6 and TRBJ1-1, with D possibly TRBD1 on 6 matching bases. The CDR3 sequence is 16 residues long. The V gene's germline CDR1 is SGHDT and CDR2 YYEEEE. V dropped 0 bases and J dropped 6 bases, with 18 bases sitting between them. The CDR3 is CASSLDWQGQYPEAFF. DNA for the CDR3: TGTGCCAGCAGCTTGGATTGGCAGGGGCAATACCCTGAAGCTTTCTTT.

This chain connects TRBV19 to TRBJ2-1, with 7 bases fitting TRBD1. This CDR3 spans 13 amino acids. In germline, CDR1 is LNHDA, CDR2 SQIVND (reference sequence). The V segment lost 5 bases and the J segment 10 bases; nucleotides outside the gene matches: 8. The CDR3 reads CASSWDSPSEQFF. For the CDR3, the DNA is TGTGCCAGTAGTTGGGACAGTCCCTCCGAGCAGTTCTTC.

The chain recombines TRBV5-5 with TRBJ2-5; D is uncertain. In germline, CDR1 is SGHKS, CDR2 YYEKEE (reference sequence). Trimming removed 0 bases from V and 3 bases from J, with 6 bases in between. The CDR3 contains 13 residues. The CDR3 here is CASSLAEEETQYF. In DNA, the CDR3 is TGTGCCAGCAGCTTGGCAGAGGAAGAGACCCAGTACTTC.

This chain joins TRBV11-2 and TRBJ2-1; 12 nucleotides match TRBD2. Trimming removed 6 bases from V and 6 bases from J; junction bases left unmatched: 9. This CDR3 is 16 amino acids long. Germline lookup yields CDR1 SGHAT and CDR2 FQNNGV. The CDR3: CASRPLTSGSTNEQFF. In DNA, the CDR3 is TGTGCCAGCAGGCCTCTGACTAGCGGGAGTACCAATGAGCAGTTCTTC.

The genes are TRBV10-3 and TRBJ1-4; TRBD1 matches at 10 bases. This CDR3 comprises 14 residues. J lost 8 bases, V lost 3 bases, and 3 bases had no gene match. Germline CDR1 and CDR2: ENHRY and SYGVKD. Here the CDR3 reads CAISDGQGEEKLFF. DNA of the CDR3: TGTGCCATCAGTGACGGACAGGGGGAGGAAAAACTGTTTTTT.

The chain is built from TRBV18 and TRBJ2-5, with 15 bases that match TRBD2. Trimming at V came to 3 bases and at J to 5 bases, leaving 10 bases not matched to a gene. Germline CDR1 KGHSH, CDR2 LQKENI. CDR3 length: 18 residues. This CDR3 is CASSPGLAGGPRQETQYF. The CDR3 coding sequence is TGTGCCAGCTCACCTGGACTAGCGGGAGGGCCTAGGCAGGAGACCCAGTACTTC.

V and J are TRBV10-3 and TRBJ1-5; tentatively, D is TRBD1 (6 bases). Germline V gene sequence: CDR1 ENHRY, CDR2 SYGVKD. The CDR3 covers 14 residues. The V and J ends lost 10 bases and 0 bases respectively, with 13 bases between them. The CDR3 DNA sequence: TGTGCCACCCGACAGGATCTTAGCAATCAGCCCCAGCATTTT. Its translation is CATRQDLSNQPQHF.

The chain carries TRBV18 and TRBJ1-1; TRBD1 agrees at 7 bases. This CDR3 contains 16 residues. V lost 6 bases, J lost 1 base, and 11 bases stayed unmatched. From germline, CDR1 is KGHSH and CDR2 LQKENI. The CDR3 sequence is CASSLTTGTANTEAFF. Here the CDR3 DNA reads TGTGCCAGCTCCCTTACGACCGGGACAGCGAACACTGAAGCTTTCTTT. The full variable domain, with the rest looked up from reference TRBV18 and TRBJ1-1, is NAGVMQNPRHLVRRRGQEARLRCSPMKGHSHVYWYRQLPEEGLKFMVYLQKENIIDESGMPKERFSAEFPKEGPSILRIQQVVRGDSAAYFCASSLTTGTANTEAFFGQGTRLTVV.

This clone came up a few times. J is TRBJ2-7 and V is TRBV6-5; tentative D call: TRBD1 (6 bases). V was trimmed by 9 bases and J by 4 bases, leaving 16 bases between them. The V gene's germline CDR1 is MNHEY and CDR2 SVGAGI. The CDR3 has 13 residues. The CDR3, as DNA: TGTGCCAGTATGGACAGTCTCGGATACGAGCAGTACTTC. It is translated as CASMDSLGYEQYF.

The J gene is TRBJ2-3, the V gene TRBV7-3; D may be TRBD2 (5 bases). Germline V gene lookup returns CDR1 SGHTA and CDR2 FQGTGA. The V and J ends lost 2 bases and 6 bases respectively, with 12 bases between them. The CDR3 covers 14 residues. The DNA of the CDR3 is TGTGCCAGCAGCTTATATGCGGGTTCGGATACGCAGTATTTT. This sequence encodes CASSLYAGSDTQYF.

The CDR3 coding sequence is TGCGCCAGCAGCTTGGCCAGGGGCTCGGGCTCCTACGAGCAGTACTTC. It codes for CASSLARGSGSYEQYF. The chain has TRBV5-1 and TRBJ2-7; perhaps TRBD1 as D (6 bases). Germline V gene sequence: CDR1 SGHRS, CDR2 YFSETQ. This CDR3 spans 16 amino acids. Trimming took 0 bases from V and 0 from J, leaving 13 bases between them.

The chain uses TRBV6-5 and TRBJ2-5, with unresolved D. Germline CDR1 and CDR2: MNHEY and SVGAGI. The CDR3 spans 15 residues. The ends were cut back, 4 bases at V and 2 bases at J, with 14 bases in the middle. The CDR3 DNA reads as TGTGCCAGCAGTTCCCTGGGTTTGAGGCAAGAGACCCAGTACTTC. The encoded protein is CASSSLGLRQETQYF.

This chain joins TRBV5-1 and TRBJ2-2, with D tentatively TRBD2 (6 bases). This CDR3 is built from 16 residues. Germline CDR1 SGHRS, CDR2 YFSETQ. V lost 0 bases and J lost 1, with 10 bases in between. CDR3 bases: TGCGCCAGCAGCTTGGCCACGGGGGTGAACACCGGGGAGCTGTTTTTT. It yields the protein CASSLATGVNTGELFF.